This passage covers 5 T cell receptor beta chains from one sample sequenced in a study of post-analysis software for immune sequencing data. Whole-study results and caveats: Controls showed lower frequencies than patients for several TRBV segments, and TRBV5-6, TRBV5-1 and TRBV20-1 were among these.

Which antigens these TCRs recognize remains unknown. TCR beta libraries were prepared from cDNA with unique molecular identifiers. MiXCR, run by TCRdb on the PCR reads, gives a single entry per CDR3 protein. The data contain almost 700,000 distinct CDR3 sequences, 55% to 60% of them seen just once; the ten biggest clones take up around 11%. Sequences were obtained from blood. These receptors all come from a girl aged 2 to 9 with multiple sclerosis.

J is TRBJ2-3 and V is TRBV5-1, with 8 nucleotides matching TRBD1. V was pared by 5 bases and J by 1 base, with 6 bases of the junction left unmatched. In germline, CDR1 is SGHRS, CDR2 YFSETQ. CDR3 size: 15 residues. DNA of the CDR3: TGCGCCAGCAGACGGGGACAGGCGCGCACAGATACGCAGTATTTT. Encoded protein: CASRRGQARTDTQYF.

This clonotype was seen only a few times. The chain employs TRBV19 and TRBJ2-4; TRBD1 matches at 8 bases. The CDR3 is made up of 17 amino acids. The V and J ends lost 1 base and 1 base, in that order; junction bases with no gene match: 6. Germline V CDR1 and CDR2: LNHDA, SQIVND (reference sequence). The CDR3 DNA is TGTGCCAGTAGTATAGCGGGCAGGGGGCAGGCCAAAAACATTCAGTACTTC. Protein: CASSIAGRGQAKNIQYF.

V gene TRBV3-1 combines with J gene TRBJ2-1; TRBD1 aligns across 8 bases. This CDR3 has 16 residues. Germline CDR1 and CDR2: LGHDT and YNNKEL (reference sequence). J was trimmed by 7 bases and V by 0 bases; bases with no gene match: 8. As DNA, the CDR3 is TGTGCCAGCAGCCAAGAGTGGGACAGGCCGAGGAATGAGCAGTTCTTC. Amino acid sequence: CASSQEWDRPRNEQFF.

In this sample, this clonotype turned up a few times. This rearrangement joins TRBV14 to TRBJ2-4; 10 nucleotides align to TRBD2. Trimming at V came to 4 bases and at J to 0 bases, leaving 3 bases not matched to a gene. The CDR3 totals 16 residues. Per the germline V gene, CDR1 is SGHDN and CDR2 is FVKESK. CDR3 nucleotide sequence: TGTGCCAGCAGCCCACTAGCGGGAATAGCCAAAAACATTCAGTACTTC. Translating gives CASSPLAGIAKNIQYF.

V is TRBV13 and J is TRBJ2-5; no definite D call. This CDR3 is built from 15 residues. V was trimmed by 6 bases and J by 0 bases, leaving 14 bases between them. Germline V CDR1 and CDR2: PRHDT, FYEKMQ (reference sequence). The CDR3 nucleotides read TGTGCCAGCAGTCGTCTGACGGAGTACCAAGAGACCCAGTACTTC. Its translation: CASSRLTEYQETQYF.